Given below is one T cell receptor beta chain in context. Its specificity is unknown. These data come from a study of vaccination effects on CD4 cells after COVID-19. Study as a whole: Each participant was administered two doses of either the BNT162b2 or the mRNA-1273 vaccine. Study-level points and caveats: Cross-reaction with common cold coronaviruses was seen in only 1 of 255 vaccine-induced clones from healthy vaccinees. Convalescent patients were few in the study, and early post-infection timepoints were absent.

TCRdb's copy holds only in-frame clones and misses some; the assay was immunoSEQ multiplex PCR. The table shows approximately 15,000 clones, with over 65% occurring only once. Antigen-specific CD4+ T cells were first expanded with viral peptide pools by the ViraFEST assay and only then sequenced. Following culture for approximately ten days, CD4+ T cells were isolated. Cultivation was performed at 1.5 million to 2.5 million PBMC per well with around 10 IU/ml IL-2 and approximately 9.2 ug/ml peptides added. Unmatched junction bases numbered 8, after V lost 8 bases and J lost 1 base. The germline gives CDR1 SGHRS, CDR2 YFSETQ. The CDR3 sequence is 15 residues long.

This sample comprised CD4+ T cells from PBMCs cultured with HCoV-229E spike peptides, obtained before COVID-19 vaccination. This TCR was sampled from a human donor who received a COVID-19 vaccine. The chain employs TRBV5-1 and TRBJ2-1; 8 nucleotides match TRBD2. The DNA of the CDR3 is TGCGCCAGTGAAAGCGGGAGTAGGTCCTACAATGAGCAGTTCTTC. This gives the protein CASESGSRSYNEQFF.